This TCR beta chain derives from a study of response to subunit inactivated influenza vaccine. Points from the study as a whole: T cells newly recruited by each seasonal influenza vaccination are few, the authors suggested.

In the case of this clonotype: Its antigen is still unknown.

TCRdb independently ran MiXCR on the RT-PCR reads; one entry per CDR3 protein. The sample lists some 850,000 distinct CDR3 sequences, approximately 17% occurring once. Germline V lookup: CDR1 ENHRY, CDR2 SYGVKD. Trimming took off 7 bases at V and 1 base at J, with 15 bases between the two ends. The CDR3 is 15 amino acids. J is TRBJ2-3 and V is TRBV10-3, with D possibly called TRBD1 or TRBD2 (5 bases each). Sequences were derived from PBMCs from blood, sampled 4 to 6 days after vaccination. This TCR was sampled from a man aged 45 to 65 who received an inactivated influenza vaccine. CDR3 bases: TGTGCCATCACCTCCGACGGGACGGGCACAGATACGCAGTATTTT. Translating it yields CAITSDGTGTDTQYF.